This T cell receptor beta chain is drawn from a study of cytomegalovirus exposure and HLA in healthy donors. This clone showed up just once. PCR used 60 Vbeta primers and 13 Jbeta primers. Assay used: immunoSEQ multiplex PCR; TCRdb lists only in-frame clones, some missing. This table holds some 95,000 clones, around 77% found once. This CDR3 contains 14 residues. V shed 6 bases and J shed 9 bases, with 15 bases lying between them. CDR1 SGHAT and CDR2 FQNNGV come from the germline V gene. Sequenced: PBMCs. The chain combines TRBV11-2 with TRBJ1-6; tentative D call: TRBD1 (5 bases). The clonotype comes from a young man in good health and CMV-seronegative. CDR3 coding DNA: TGTGCCAGCAGTCCAGGGTACGGTCTTTCACCCCTCCACTTT. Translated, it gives CASSPGYGLSPLHF.